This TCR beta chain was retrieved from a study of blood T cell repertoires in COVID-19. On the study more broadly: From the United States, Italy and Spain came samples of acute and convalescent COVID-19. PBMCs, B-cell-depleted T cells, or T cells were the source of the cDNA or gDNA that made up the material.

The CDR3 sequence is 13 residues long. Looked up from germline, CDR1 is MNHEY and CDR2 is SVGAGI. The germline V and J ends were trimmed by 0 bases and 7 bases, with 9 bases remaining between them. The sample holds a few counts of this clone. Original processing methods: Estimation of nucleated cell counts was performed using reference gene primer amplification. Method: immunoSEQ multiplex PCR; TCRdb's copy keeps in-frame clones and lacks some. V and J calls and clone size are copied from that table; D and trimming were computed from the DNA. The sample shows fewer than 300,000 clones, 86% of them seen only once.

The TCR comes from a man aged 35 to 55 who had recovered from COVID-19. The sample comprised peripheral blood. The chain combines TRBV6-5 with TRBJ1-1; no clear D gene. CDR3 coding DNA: TGTGCCAGCAGTTACTCGTCGGTCCGTGAAGCTTTCTTT. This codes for CASSYSSVREAFF.